This T cell receptor (beta chain) is from a study of cytomegalovirus exposure and HLA in healthy donors. General study points: Association with HLA alleles at 0.05 false discovery rate was found for 16,951 TCR beta sequences in a later analysis. TCR beta V- and J-gene trimming, according to a later analysis, was linked to a missense DCLRE1C variant. Certain indistinguishable V segments, among them TRBV6-2 and TRBV6-3, were excluded.

As concerns this clone: No antigen is known for it.

The germline gives CDR1 SGHVS, CDR2 FNYEAQ. The CDR3 is 13 amino acids. V was cut by 5 bases and J by 1 base, with 8 bases left in between. PCR was performed using 60 Vbeta and 13 Jbeta primers. This table comes from immunoSEQ multiplex PCR, and its TCRdb copy is limited to in-frame clones, with some not included. The data show about 240,000 clones, around 80% seen once. Material: PBMCs. The TCR comes from a boy aged 5-17 years in good health and CMV-seronegative. The chain joins TRBV7-6 to TRBJ2-5; possibly TRBD1 for D (5 bases). The CDR3, as DNA: TGTGCCAGCAGCCCAGGGTCCCAAGAGACCCAGTACTTC. This codes for CASSPGSQETQYF.